This T cell receptor beta chain appears in the sequencing data of a study of blood T cell repertoires in COVID-19. Profiling relied on immunoSEQ multiplex PCR, and the TCRdb table lists in-frame clones only, not all of them. The sample lists about 320,000 clones, around nine tenths occurring once. Deletions cut 4 bases from V and 4 bases from J, with 8 bases between. Germline CDR1 SGHDT, CDR2 YYEEEE. The CDR3 has 12 residues. The sequencing sample was made of PBMCs or T cells enriched from blood (not recorded which). This TCR derives from a woman aged 25 to 39 who had been exposed to COVID-19. V is TRBV5-6 and J is TRBJ1-2; D may be TRBD1 (6 bases). CDR3 region: CASSPGVYGYTF. CDR3 DNA: TGTGCCAGCAGCCCAGGGGTCTATGGCTACACCTTC.